Shown below are 32 T cell receptor beta chains from a single sample sequenced in a study of T cell responses to AZD1222 COVID-19 vaccine. Profiled with immunoSEQ multiplex PCR; TCRdb holds only in-frame clones, not every one. The repertoire holds approximately 90,000 clones, about 89% seen once, with approximately 8.3% in the top ten. This sample comprised peripheral blood, obtained on day 0 of AZD1222 vaccination. These receptor sequences come from an adult in good health.

The chain has TRBV19 and TRBJ2-3, with 8 bases that match TRBD1. Germline V gene lookup returns CDR1 LNHDA and CDR2 SQIVND (reference sequence). Germline trimming cut 7 bases from V and 4 bases from J; bases unmatched to any gene: 7. The CDR3 length is 14 residues. The CDR3 DNA follows: TGTGCCAGTATGGACAGGGTGTTACCAGATACGCAGTATTTT. Translated, it gives CASMDRVLPDTQYF. Full variable domain (outside the CDR3, taken from reference TRBV19 and TRBJ2-3): DGGITQSPKYLFRKEGQNVTLSCEQNLNHDAMYWYRQDPGQGLRLIYYSQIVNDFQKGDIAEGYSVSREKKESFPLTVTSAQKNPTAFYLCASMDRVLPDTQYFGPGTRLTVL.

The CDR3 DNA reads TGTGCCAGCAGCCGTACAGGGGCTGGGGCCAACGTCCTGACTTTC. Encoded protein: CASSRTGAGANVLTF. The chain uses TRBV28 and TRBJ2-6, with 7 nucleotides matching TRBD1. V was clipped by 6 bases and J by 2 bases; unmatched bases: 4. The CDR3 sequence is 15 residues long. Germline CDR1 is MDHEN and CDR2 is SYDVKM.

V usage is TRBV3-1 (or the pseudogene TRBV3-2) and J usage is TRBJ1-2; D is unclear. The CDR3 is 14 amino acids. Per germline, CDR1 LGHDT and CDR2 YNNKEL (reference sequence). V shed 0 bases and J shed 4 bases, with 9 bases lying between them. Written as DNA, the CDR3 is TGTGCCAGCAGCCAAGATCTTGGCTTCTATGGCTACACCTTC. Amino acid sequence: CASSQDLGFYGYTF.

This chain links TRBV9 with TRBJ2-1; TRBD2 aligns across 9 bases. The CDR3 covers 15 residues. The junction had 5 bases not matched to a gene; V was cut back by 3 bases and J by 4 bases. Per the germline V gene, CDR1 is SGDLS and CDR2 is YYNGEE. The CDR3 protein is CASSDSGGSYNEQFF. As DNA, the CDR3 is TGTGCCAGCAGCGATAGCGGGGGCTCTTACAATGAGCAGTTCTTC.

This chain uses TRBV18 with TRBJ2-1; D unresolved. Trimming stripped 1 base from V and 6 bases from J, with 7 bases between. Germline-derived CDR1 and CDR2 are KGHSH and LQKENI. This CDR3 is 13 amino acids long. The CDR3 protein is CASSPLQINEQFF. DNA of the CDR3: TGTGCCAGCTCACCACTACAGATCAATGAGCAGTTCTTC.

The CDR3: CASSLEGLVDQPQHF. The CDR3 DNA follows: TGCGCCAGCAGCTTGGAGGGGCTTGTGGATCAGCCCCAGCATTTT. The V and J genes are TRBV5-1 and TRBJ1-5; D is perhaps TRBD1 (5 bases). The CDR3 is made up of 15 amino acids. CDR1 is SGHRS, CDR2 YFSETQ, per germline. Trimming left V 0 bases short and J 5 bases short, with 12 bases between.

The V gene is TRBV9, the J gene TRBJ2-1; tentatively, D is TRBD1 (6 bases). The CDR3 is 14 residues long. Between the trimmed V and J ends, which lost 2 bases and 8 bases, there was a span of 14 bases. The germline gives CDR1 SGDLS, CDR2 YYNGEE. The chain's CDR3 is CASSVQGREDEQFF. The CDR3 nucleotides read TGTGCCAGCAGCGTTCAGGGGAGAGAGGATGAGCAGTTCTTC.

The V and J genes are TRBV10-2 and TRBJ1-2, with D perhaps matching TRBD1 (5 bases). Germline V gives CDR1 WSHSY, CDR2 SAAADI. The V end was cut by 0 bases, the J end by 8 bases, with 7 bases between. The length of the CDR3 is 12 residues. The CDR3 sequence is CASSESGGGYTF. The CDR3 coding sequence is TGCGCCAGCAGTGAGTCGGGGGGAGGCTACACCTTC.

The rearrangement uses TRBV4-1 and TRBJ2-7, with D possibly being TRBD1 or TRBD2 (6 bases each). Germline V gene sequence: CDR1 MGHRA, CDR2 YSYEKL. V dropped 0 bases and J dropped 5 bases, with 14 bases sitting between them. The CDR3 has 15 residues. The CDR3: CASSQEGRGGNEQYF. In nucleotides, the CDR3 is TGCGCCAGCAGCCAAGAGGGCAGGGGAGGAAACGAGCAGTACTTC.

V and J are TRBV7-3 and TRBJ1-2, with TRBD1 as a possible D gene (5 bases). Germline lookup yields CDR1 SGHTA and CDR2 FQGTGA. V gave up 3 bases and J gave up 7 bases, with 18 bases separating them. The CDR3 runs to 15 residues. CDR3 region: CASSFSGTRQSGYTF. The CDR3 coding sequence is TGTGCCAGCAGCTTCTCAGGGACCCGGCAGAGTGGCTACACCTTC.

The chain combines TRBV12-5 with TRBJ1-5, with D perhaps TRBD1 (5 bases). With 2 bases removed from V and 5 bases from J, the gap between germline ends came to 13 bases. The CDR3 spans 15 residues. The germline CDR1 and CDR2 sequences are LGHNT and FRNRAP. The CDR3 sequence is CASGLYGGADQPQHF. CDR3 bases: TGTGCTAGTGGTTTGTACGGGGGTGCGGATCAGCCCCAGCATTTT.

The chain is built from TRBV11-2 and TRBJ1-5, with D perhaps matching TRBD1 (5 bases). Germline CDR1 reads SGHAT; CDR2 reads FQNNGV. The CDR3 consists of 15 residues. V shed 5 bases and J shed 2 bases, with 13 bases lying between them. CDR3 sequence (DNA): TGTGCCAGCAGCCCGGGACCCGGAGGCAATCAGCCCCAGCATTTT. Its translation: CASSPGPGGNQPQHF.

This chain uses TRBV12-3 or TRBV12-4 with TRBJ1-1; D ambiguous. Trimming cost V 6 bases and J 7 bases, with 15 bases left between them. The CDR3 runs to 13 residues. CDR3 bases: TGTGCCAGCAGCTTAATGGGGAGAGGTGAAGCTTTCTTT. Translated, it gives CASSLMGRGEAFF.

The rearrangement uses TRBV4-1 and TRBJ2-2, with 9 bases aligning to TRBD2. CDR1 MGHRA and CDR2 YSYEKL come from the germline V gene. V gave up 3 bases and J gave up 7 bases; unmatched junction bases: 6. This CDR3 spans 15 amino acids. CDR3 nucleotide sequence: TGCGCCAGCAGCCAGATAGCGGGAGTCGGCGGGGAGCTGTTTTTT. As protein: CASSQIAGVGGELFF.

This clone was counted once. The chain is built from TRBV7-9 and TRBJ1-2; perhaps TRBD1 as D (6 bases). The CDR3 is 17 amino acids. In germline, CDR1 is SEHNR, CDR2 FQNEAQ (reference sequence). V lost 1 base and J lost 7, with 22 bases in between. CDR3 sequence reads: CASSLGAVGGRVGGYTF. The CDR3 DNA reads TGTGCCAGCAGCTTAGGGGCCGTCGGGGGGCGAGTTGGTGGCTACACCTTC.

The V and J genes are TRBV27 and TRBJ2-2; possibly TRBD2 for D (6 bases). Germline V lookup: CDR1 MNHEY, CDR2 SMNVEV (reference sequence). CDR3 length: 15 residues. V was clipped by 3 bases and J by 8 bases, with 16 bases between them. CDR3 region: CASSFNAVGGGELFF. The CDR3 DNA follows: TGTGCCAGCAGTTTTAATGCCGTGGGGGGTGGGGAGCTGTTTTTT.

The chain combines TRBV27 with TRBJ1-2; tentative D call: TRBD1 (6 bases). Deletions cut 10 bases from V and 2 bases from J, with 14 bases between. Germline CDR1 and CDR2: MNHEY and SMNVEV (reference sequence). The CDR3 covers 13 residues. This CDR3 is CANTGPPNYGYTF. The CDR3, as DNA: TGTGCCAACACAGGGCCCCCAAACTATGGCTACACCTTC.

The rearrangement uses TRBV4-1 and TRBJ2-5; D unresolved. V lost 0 bases to trimming and J lost 5 bases, with 13 bases between them. CDR3 length: 15 amino acids. Germline V CDR1 and CDR2: MGHRA, YSYEKL. The CDR3 sequence is CASSQDGARAETQYF. CDR3 coding DNA: TGCGCCAGCAGCCAAGATGGAGCAAGGGCGGAGACCCAGTACTTC.

This chain connects TRBV5-6 to TRBJ1-1, with D maybe TRBD1 (5 bases). Trimming removed 3 bases at V and 3 bases at J, with 15 bases between. The CDR3 totals 15 residues. Germline loops: CDR1 SGHDT, CDR2 YYEEEE. CDR3 nucleotide sequence: TGTGCCAGCAGCTATGGCCAGGGTCTTGACACTGAAGCTTTCTTT. Translation: CASSYGQGLDTEAFF.

V usage is TRBV7-3 and J usage is TRBJ1-1; tentative D call: TRBD1 (5 bases). Germline-derived CDR1 and CDR2 are SGHTA and FQGTGA. The CDR3 spans 13 residues. The V and J ends lost 5 bases and 5 bases respectively, with 12 bases between them. CDR3 sequence reads: CASSPGLGTEAFF. CDR3 in DNA: TGTGCCAGCAGCCCAGGGTTGGGGACTGAAGCTTTCTTT.

The CDR3 protein is CASSFLQGDEQFF. For the CDR3, the DNA is TGCGCCAGCAGCTTCCTACAGGGGGACGAGCAGTTCTTC. This chain joins TRBV5-1 and TRBJ2-1; 8 nucleotides agree with TRBD1. Germline V gene lookup returns CDR1 SGHRS and CDR2 YFSETQ. This CDR3 is 13 amino acids long. V lost 2 bases and J lost 10; bases outside the gene matches: 5.

The V call is TRBV4-2, the J call TRBJ2-7; D not certain. Germline V CDR1 and CDR2: LGHNA, YNFKEQ. V was pared by 0 bases and J by 3 bases, with 3 bases between. CDR3 length equals 12 residues. The CDR3 spells CASSQDSYEQYF. The CDR3 nucleotides read TGTGCCAGCAGCCAAGATAGCTACGAGCAGTACTTC.

The gene calls are TRBV6-2 or TRBV6-3 and TRBJ1-2; no clear D. V shed 2 bases and J shed 2 bases, with 6 bases lying between them. Germline CDR1 MNHEY, CDR2 SVGEGT. The CDR3 runs 13 residues. The CDR3 sequence is CASSYIQNYGYTF. The DNA of the CDR3 is TGTGCCAGCAGTTACATCCAGAACTATGGCTACACCTTC.

The chain carries TRBV3-1 (or the pseudogene TRBV3-2) and TRBJ2-1, with D possibly matching TRBD2 (6 bases). The germline gives CDR1 LGHDT, CDR2 YNNKEL (reference sequence). V was clipped by 4 bases and J by 2 bases, with 15 bases between them. The CDR3 totals 16 residues. The CDR3 is CASSLRLGGPYNEQFF. As DNA, the CDR3 is TGTGCCAGCAGCCTCCGCCTGGGGGGACCCTACAATGAGCAGTTCTTC.

The genes are TRBV28 and TRBJ1-5; tentatively, D is TRBD1 (6 bases). Trimming took 8 bases from V and 5 from J, leaving 16 bases between them. Germline CDR1 is MDHEN and CDR2 is SYDVKM. This CDR3 has 14 amino acids. This CDR3 is CASSGGGFYQPQHF. CDR3 DNA: TGTGCCAGCTCCGGAGGGGGGTTCTATCAGCCCCAGCATTTT.

The chain has TRBV7-9 and TRBJ2-5; D gene ambiguous. Germline V lookup: CDR1 SEHNR, CDR2 FQNEAQ (reference sequence). This CDR3 is 19 amino acids long. V was shortened by 4 bases and J by 1 base, with 25 bases between the two germline ends. This chain's CDR3 is CASSYPLIGLAGSQETQYF. The CDR3 DNA sequence: TGTGCCAGCAGCTACCCCTTGATTGGCCTGGCTGGGTCCCAAGAGACCCAGTACTTC.

Only one count was recorded for this clone. The rearrangement joins TRBV2 to TRBJ1-1; D call uncertain. Germline CDR1 SNHLY, CDR2 FYNNEI. The CDR3 is made up of 15 amino acids. Between the trimmed V and J ends, which lost 4 bases and 0 bases, there was a span of 12 bases. CDR3 DNA sequence: TGTGCCAGCAGTGGGAGTCTCACCCTGAACACTGAAGCTTTCTTT. Translation: CASSGSLTLNTEAFF.

CDR3 sequence: CASSLPGIDQPQHF. As DNA, the CDR3 is TGTGCCAGCAGTCTCCCAGGGATTGATCAGCCCCAGCATTTT. V and J are TRBV11-1 and TRBJ1-5; TRBD1 is a possible D gene (5 bases). The CDR3 consists of 14 residues. Germline CDR1 and CDR2: SGHAT and FQDESV (reference sequence). V was trimmed by 6 bases and J by 5 bases, leaving 14 bases between them.

This clone was seen once. The gene calls are TRBV18 and TRBJ1-4, with 7 bases that match TRBD1. This CDR3 has 15 amino acids. The V gene end was trimmed by 6 bases and the J gene end by 4 bases; junction bases not matched to a gene: 8. Germline CDR1 reads KGHSH; CDR2 reads LQKENI. For the CDR3, the DNA is TGTGCCAGCTCGGAAATGACAGGGATTAATGAAAAACTGTTTTTT. This gives the protein CASSEMTGINEKLFF.

The chain couples TRBV3-1 (or the pseudogene TRBV3-2) to TRBJ1-3, with D possibly matching TRBD1 (5 bases). Germline CDR1 is LGHDT and CDR2 is YNNKEL (reference sequence). This CDR3 is 13 amino acids long. V dropped 7 bases and J dropped 7 bases, with 14 bases sitting between them. The CDR3 DNA is TGTGCCAGCACCCTAGGCGGGGCCAACACCATATATTTT. This translates into CASTLGGANTIYF.

The chain is built from TRBV4-3 and TRBJ1-2, with D perhaps matching TRBD1 (5 bases). The V end was cut by 5 bases, the J end by 8 bases, with 9 bases between. In germline, CDR1 is LGHNA, CDR2 YSLEER. CDR3 length: 11 residues. The CDR3 protein is CASSFRDGYTF. In DNA form, the CDR3 reads TGCGCCAGCAGCTTTAGGGACGGCTACACCTTC.

The V and J genes are TRBV29-1 and TRBJ1-1; D might be TRBD1 (6 bases). The germline V and J ends were trimmed by 6 bases and 5 bases, with 13 bases remaining between them. Germline-derived CDR1 and CDR2 are SQVTM and ANQGSEA. The CDR3 is made up of 12 amino acids. CDR3 loop: CSVLQGWTEAFF. CDR3 DNA sequence: TGCAGCGTGCTCCAGGGGTGGACTGAAGCTTTCTTT.